The 27 T cell receptor beta chains below were found in one sample sequenced in a study of blood T cell repertoires in COVID-19. Libraries were prepared by immunoSEQ multiplex PCR; TCRdb keeps only in-frame clonotypes and omits some of them. The table shows 45,000 to 50,000 clones, with about nine tenths occurring only once. Material for sequencing was peripheral blood. These receptors were taken from a human donor in a cohort sampled during active COVID-19.

The chain couples TRBV25-1 to TRBJ1-2; 10 bases fit TRBD1. The V gene end was trimmed by 2 bases and the J gene end by 7 bases; junction bases not matched to a gene: 7. The CDR3 totals 15 residues. CDR1 and CDR2 from the germline V gene are MGHDK and SYGVNS. The CDR3 region has the DNA TGTGCCAGCAGTGAAATGGACAGGGGGTCTGGTGGCTACACCTTC. It encodes CASSEMDRGSGGYTF.

This clone appeared a single time. This chain connects TRBV2 to TRBJ2-3, with a weak D call TRBD1 (6 bases). This CDR3 has 14 residues. V was pared by 7 bases and J by 3 bases, with 14 bases between. Germline V lookup: CDR1 SNHLY, CDR2 FYNNEI. The CDR3 is CASTPQGSTDTQYF. Written as DNA, the CDR3 is TGTGCCAGCACCCCACAGGGTTCGACAGATACGCAGTATTTT. The full variable domain, rest sourced from reference TRBV2 and TRBJ2-3, is EPEVTQTPSHQVTQMGQEVILRCVPISNHLYFYWYRQILGQKVEFLVSFYNNEISEKSEIFDDQFSVERPDGSNFTLKIRSTKLEDSAMYFCASTPQGSTDTQYFGPGTRLTVL.

By share, this clone counts as medium-sized. J is TRBJ2-7 and V is TRBV7-9, with 9 bases identical to TRBD1. The CDR3 has 15 amino acids. From germline, CDR1 is SEHNR and CDR2 FQNEAQ (reference sequence). V lost 4 bases, J lost 3 bases, and 7 bases stayed unmatched. The CDR3 loop reads CASSSRTGEVYEQYF. CDR3 bases: TGTGCCAGCAGCTCCCGGACAGGGGAGGTCTACGAGCAGTACTTC.

V is TRBV11-3 and J is TRBJ2-2; TRBD1 matches at 8 bases. CDR1 is SGHNT, CDR2 YENEEA, per germline. This CDR3 spans 15 amino acids. Losses at the gene ends were 3 bases for V and 3 bases for J; bases not matched to a gene: 3. CDR3 region: CASSLVQGDTGELFF. DNA of the CDR3: TGTGCCAGCAGCTTGGTACAGGGGGACACCGGGGAGCTGTTTTTT.

CDR3 nucleotides: TGTGCCTGGAGTACAGGGACAGCTAGCACAGATACGCAGTATTTT. Protein sequence: CAWSTGTASTDTQYF. This chain links TRBV30 with TRBJ2-3, with 7 bases matching TRBD1. CDR3 length: 15 residues. V lost 2 bases, J lost 0 bases, and 5 bases stayed unmatched. CDR1 is GTSNPN, CDR2 SVGIG, per germline (reference sequence).

The V and J genes are TRBV6-4 and TRBJ1-2, with D hard to call. Germline CDR1 and CDR2: MRHNA and SNTAGT. Deletions cut 4 bases from V and 1 base from J, with 13 bases between. This CDR3 spans 15 amino acids. The CDR3 sequence is CASSGQEVVNYGYTF. CDR3 sequence (DNA): TGTGCCAGCAGTGGCCAGGAGGTAGTTAACTATGGCTACACCTTC.

J is TRBJ1-2 and V is TRBV6-5, with 10 bases that match TRBD1. The V gene end was trimmed by 5 bases and the J gene end by 6 bases; junction bases not matched to a gene: 9. Looked up from germline, CDR1 is MNHEY and CDR2 is SVGAGI. The CDR3 totals 15 residues. The CDR3 DNA is TGTGCCAGCAGTACAACCCCGGGACAGGGGAATGGCTACACCTTC. Protein sequence: CASSTTPGQGNGYTF.

V usage is TRBV9 and J usage is TRBJ1-2; TRBD1 matches at 8 bases. Looked up from germline, CDR1 is SGDLS and CDR2 is YYNGEE. The J segment lost 8 bases and the V segment lost 4 bases, leaving 10 bases of the junction unmatched. The CDR3 has 14 amino acids. CDR3 in amino acids: CASSPSLDRGGYTF. CDR3 in DNA: TGTGCCAGCAGCCCGTCCCTCGACAGGGGAGGCTACACCTTC.

J is TRBJ2-3 and V is TRBV21-1; TRBD2 was called by the table and not checked on the DNA. TRBV21-1 is designated a pseudogene. The CDR3 spans 21 residues. Here the CDR3 reads CASSKGGGGGLAGLSTDTQYF. CDR3 coding DNA: TGTGCCAGCAGCAAGGGGGGAGGCGGCGGACTAGCGGGCCTTAGCACAGATACGCAGTATTTT.

The chain combines TRBV6-5 with TRBJ2-7; 7 positions match TRBD1. V was pared by 11 bases and J by 2 bases, with 6 bases of the junction left unmatched. The germline CDR1 and CDR2 sequences are MNHEY and SVGAGI. The CDR3 loop spans 12 amino acids. The CDR3 region is CAGGQGAYEQYF. CDR3 DNA sequence: TGTGCCGGTGGTCAGGGGGCCTACGAGCAGTACTTC.

This chain connects TRBV29-1 to TRBJ2-7, with TRBD2 identical over 8 bases. This CDR3 is 13 amino acids long. Per the germline V gene, CDR1 is SQVTM and CDR2 is ANQGSEA. CDR3 bases: TGCCGCGGGGGGCGGGGGTACTCCTACGAGCAGTACTTC. Its protein product is CRGGRGYSYEQYF.

The rearrangement links TRBV10-1 to TRBJ2-1; maybe TRBD1 (6 bases). The CDR3 has 14 residues. Germline values: CDR1 WNHNN, CDR2 SYGVQD (reference sequence). V was clipped by 3 bases and J by 7 bases, with 13 bases between them. The CDR3 spells CASSEGQGRNEQFF. The CDR3 DNA reads TGCGCCAGCAGTGAAGGCCAGGGGCGGAATGAGCAGTTCTTC.

The V and J genes are TRBV12-3 or TRBV12-4 and TRBJ2-1; no clear D. Trimming left V 5 bases short and J 5 bases short, with 4 bases between. The CDR3 is 11 residues long. CDR3: CASSVNNEQFF. The CDR3 DNA reads TGTGCCAGCAGTGTCAACAATGAGCAGTTCTTC.

The chain carries TRBV2 and TRBJ2-7; D is unresolved. The CDR3 loop spans 14 amino acids. V gave up 7 bases and J gave up 0 bases, with 13 bases separating them. Germline loops: CDR1 SNHLY, CDR2 FYNNEI. The CDR3 sequence: CASTETASSYEQYF. CDR3 nucleotide sequence: TGTGCCAGCACGGAGACCGCTTCCTCCTACGAGCAGTACTTC. Supplemented by reference TRBV2 and TRBJ2-7, the full variable domain reads EPEVTQTPSHQVTQMGQEVILRCVPISNHLYFYWYRQILGQKVEFLVSFYNNEISEKSEIFDDQFSVERPDGSNFTLKIRSTKLEDSAMYFCASTETASSYEQYFGPGTRLTVT.

This clone was recorded only once. The chain couples TRBV18 to TRBJ2-5, with 7 bases identical to TRBD1. The CDR3 is 15 residues long. CDR1 is KGHSH and CDR2 is LQKENI in the germline V gene. Germline trimming cut 3 bases from V and 1 base from J; bases unmatched to any gene: 5. CDR3 loop: CASSPRDSGQETQYF. Here the CDR3 DNA reads TGTGCCAGCTCACCCCGGGACAGTGGCCAAGAGACCCAGTACTTC.

This chain joins TRBV7-3 and TRBJ2-2; 7 bases agree with TRBD2. CDR3 length equals 14 residues. The V gene end was trimmed by 3 bases and the J gene end by 5 bases; junction bases not matched to a gene: 3. CDR1 is SGHTA, CDR2 FQGTGA, per germline. The CDR3: CASSLAGVTGELFF. The CDR3 bases are TGTGCCAGCAGCTTGGCGGGGGTTACCGGGGAGCTGTTTTTT.

The J gene is TRBJ1-2, the V gene TRBV2; D is perhaps TRBD1 (5 bases). The V end lost 6 bases, the J end lost 8 bases, and 19 bases lay between the germline ends. Germline lookup yields CDR1 SNHLY and CDR2 FYNNEI. This CDR3 comprises 14 residues. The CDR3 here is CASSGGTDSGGYTF. Here the CDR3 DNA reads TGTGCCAGCAGCGGGGGGACCGACTCGGGGGGCTACACCTTC.

This rearrangement joins TRBV7-3 to TRBJ2-3; possibly TRBD1 for D (5 bases). Germline lookup yields CDR1 SGHTA and CDR2 FQGTGA. The CDR3 extends over 15 amino acids. The V end lost 1 base, the J end lost 1 base, and 9 bases lay between the germline ends. CDR3 bases: TGTGCCAGCAGCTTAATAGGGGTGGGCACAGATACGCAGTATTTT. Translation: CASSLIGVGTDTQYF.

This clone has a handful of counts. The chain is built from TRBV5-1 and TRBJ1-1, with D hard to call. Germline V gene data show CDR1 as SGHRS and CDR2 as YFSETQ. The CDR3 is 11 residues long. The V end lost 5 bases, the J end lost 1 base, and 3 bases lay between the germline ends. The CDR3 protein is CASRQNTEAFF. DNA of the CDR3: TGCGCCAGCAGACAGAACACTGAAGCTTTCTTT. The full variable domain, with the rest looked up from reference TRBV5-1 and TRBJ1-1, is KAGVTQTPRYLIKTRGQQVTLSCSPISGHRSVSWYQQTPGQGLQFLFEYFSETQRNKGNFPGRFSGRQFSNSRSEMNVSTLELGDSALYLCASRQNTEAFFGQGTRLTVV.

V gene TRBV5-1 combines with J gene TRBJ2-1; a weak D match, TRBD2 (5 bases). Between the trimmed V and J ends, which lost 0 bases and 8 bases, there was a span of 12 bases. The CDR3 loop spans 14 amino acids. Per germline, CDR1 SGHRS and CDR2 YFSETQ. CDR3 nucleotides: TGCGCCAGCAGCTTGGTGGCGGGTAGTGATGAGCAGTTCTTC. Translating gives CASSLVAGSDEQFF.

This sequence joins TRBV9 and TRBJ2-7; TRBD1 matches at 8 bases. The CDR3 runs to 16 residues. With 0 bases clipped from V and 5 bases from J, the junction kept 10 bases outside the gene matches. Germline CDR1 reads SGDLS; CDR2 reads YYNGEE. The CDR3 DNA follows: TGTGCCAGCAGCGTAGGAGGTTCCGCAGGGGGCAACGAGCAGTACTTC. Amino acid sequence: CASSVGGSAGGNEQYF.

This chain joins TRBV3-1 (or the pseudogene TRBV3-2) and TRBJ1-3; 7 bases fit TRBD1. Germline CDR1 and CDR2: LGHDT and YNNKEL (reference sequence). CDR3 size: 14 residues. V dropped 2 bases and J dropped 2; count of bases not matched to a gene: 0. The CDR3 nucleotides are TGTGCCAGCAGCCAACAGGGGGCTGGAAACACCATATATTTT. This translates into CASSQQGAGNTIYF.

The rearrangement links TRBV5-1 to TRBJ2-1, with D maybe TRBD2 (6 bases). The V gene lost 3 bases and the J gene lost 8 bases, with 15 bases spanning the gap. Looked up from germline, CDR1 is SGHRS and CDR2 is YFSETQ. The CDR3 spans 14 residues. This CDR3 is CASSWTAGGYEQFF. CDR3 DNA: TGCGCCAGCAGCTGGACGGCCGGGGGATATGAGCAGTTCTTC.

V gene TRBV4-3 combines with J gene TRBJ1-4; the D gene is possibly TRBD1 (5 bases). The CDR3 runs to 17 residues. The germline V gene encodes CDR1 LGHNA and CDR2 YSLEER. V shed 4 bases and J shed 4 bases, with 19 bases lying between them. For the CDR3, the DNA is TGCGCCAGCAGCCGAGAACCCGGACACGCCTTTAATGAAAAACTGTTTTTT. Protein sequence: CASSREPGHAFNEKLFF.

V usage is TRBV5-5 and J usage is TRBJ2-5; 7 nucleotides line up with TRBD1. The germline V gene has CDR1 SGHKS and CDR2 YYEKEE (reference sequence). The CDR3 covers 13 residues. The ends lost 5 bases at V and 1 base at J; junction bases unmatched: 2. For the CDR3, the DNA is TGTGCCAGCAGTCGACAGGGCCAAGAGACCCAGTACTTC. Its protein product is CASSRQGQETQYF.

The chain combines TRBV9 with TRBJ2-2; 11 nucleotides agree with TRBD2. This CDR3 is 16 amino acids long. Germline-derived CDR1 and CDR2 are SGDLS and YYNGEE. The junction had 2 bases not matched to a gene; V was cut back by 0 bases and J by 4 bases. The CDR3 sequence: CASSVEGTSGTGELFF. In nucleotides, the CDR3 is TGTGCCAGCAGCGTAGAAGGGACTAGCGGCACCGGGGAGCTGTTTTTT.

The genes are TRBV7-6 and TRBJ2-7, with 7 bases that match TRBD1. V dropped 6 bases and J dropped 1; count of bases not matched to a gene: 6. Germline-derived CDR1 and CDR2 are SGHVS and FNYEAQ. CDR3 length: 14 amino acids. DNA for the CDR3: TGTGCCAGCAGGAAACAACAGGGGTCCTACGAGCAGTACTTC. Translation gives CASRKQQGSYEQYF.